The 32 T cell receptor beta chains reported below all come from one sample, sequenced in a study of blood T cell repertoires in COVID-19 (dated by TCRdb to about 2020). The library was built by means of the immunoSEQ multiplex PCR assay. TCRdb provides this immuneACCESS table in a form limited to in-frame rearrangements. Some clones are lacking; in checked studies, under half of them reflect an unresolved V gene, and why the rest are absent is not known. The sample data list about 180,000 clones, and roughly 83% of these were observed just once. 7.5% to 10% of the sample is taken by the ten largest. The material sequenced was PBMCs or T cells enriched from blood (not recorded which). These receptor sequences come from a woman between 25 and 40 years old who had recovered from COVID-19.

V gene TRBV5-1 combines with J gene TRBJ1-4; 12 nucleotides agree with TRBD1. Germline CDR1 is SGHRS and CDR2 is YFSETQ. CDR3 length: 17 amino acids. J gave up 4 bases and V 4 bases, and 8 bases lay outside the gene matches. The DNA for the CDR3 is TGCGCCAGCAGCCTCGCCGGGACAGGGGGCAGTAATGAAAAACTGTTTTTT. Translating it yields CASSLAGTGGSNEKLFF.

The CDR3 spells CAWSVSLSNEQFF. The DNA for the CDR3 is TGTGCCTGGAGTGTATCGCTATCGAATGAGCAGTTCTTC. This chain connects TRBV30 to TRBJ2-1; D unresolved. Germline V gives CDR1 GTSNPN, CDR2 SVGIG (reference sequence). The V gene lost 0 bases and the J gene lost 7 bases, with 10 bases spanning the gap. The CDR3 is 13 residues long.

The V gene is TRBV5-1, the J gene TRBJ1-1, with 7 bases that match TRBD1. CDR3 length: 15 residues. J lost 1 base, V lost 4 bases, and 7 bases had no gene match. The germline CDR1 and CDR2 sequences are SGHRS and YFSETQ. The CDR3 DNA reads TGCGCCAGCAGCAAAACACAGGGGCCGAACACTGAAGCTTTCTTT. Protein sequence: CASSKTQGPNTEAFF. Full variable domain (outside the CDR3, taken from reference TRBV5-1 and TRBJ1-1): KAGVTQTPRYLIKTRGQQVTLSCSPISGHRSVSWYQQTPGQGLQFLFEYFSETQRNKGNFPGRFSGRQFSNSRSEMNVSTLELGDSALYLCASSKTQGPNTEAFFGQGTRLTVV.

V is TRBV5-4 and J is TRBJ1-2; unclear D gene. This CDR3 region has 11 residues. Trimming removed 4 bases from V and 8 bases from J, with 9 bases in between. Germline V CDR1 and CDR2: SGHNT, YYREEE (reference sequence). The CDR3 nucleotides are TGTGCCAGCAGCCCCGGTTTCGGCTACACCTTC. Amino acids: CASSPGFGYTF.

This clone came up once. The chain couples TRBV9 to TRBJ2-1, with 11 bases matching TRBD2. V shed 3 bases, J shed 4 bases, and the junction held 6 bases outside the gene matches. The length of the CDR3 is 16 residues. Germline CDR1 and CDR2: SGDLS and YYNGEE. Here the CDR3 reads CASSAGGTSGYNEQFF. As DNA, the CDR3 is TGTGCCAGCAGCGCTGGGGGGACTAGCGGATACAATGAGCAGTTCTTC.

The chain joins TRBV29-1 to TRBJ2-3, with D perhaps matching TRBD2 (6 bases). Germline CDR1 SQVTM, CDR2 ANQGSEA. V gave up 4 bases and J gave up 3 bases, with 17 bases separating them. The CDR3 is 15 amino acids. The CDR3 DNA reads TGCAGCGTTGCCCCTTTGAGCGGGCAGACAGATACGCAGTATTTT. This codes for CSVAPLSGQTDTQYF.

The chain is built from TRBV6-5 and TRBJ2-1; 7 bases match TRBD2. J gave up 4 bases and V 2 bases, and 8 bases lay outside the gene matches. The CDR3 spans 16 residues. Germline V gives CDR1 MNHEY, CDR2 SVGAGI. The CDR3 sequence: CASSYAASGKYNEQFF. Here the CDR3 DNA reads TGTGCCAGCAGTTACGCCGCTAGCGGAAAATACAATGAGCAGTTCTTC.

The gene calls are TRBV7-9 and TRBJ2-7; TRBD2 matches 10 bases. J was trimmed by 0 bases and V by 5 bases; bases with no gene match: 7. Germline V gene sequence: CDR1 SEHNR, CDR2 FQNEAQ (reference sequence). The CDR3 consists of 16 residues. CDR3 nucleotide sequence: TGTGCCAGCAGCAGTGGACTAGCGGACAGCTCCTACGAGCAGTACTTC. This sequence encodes CASSSGLADSSYEQYF. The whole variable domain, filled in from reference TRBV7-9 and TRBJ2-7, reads DTGVSQNPRHKITKRGQNVTFRCDPISEHNRLYWYRQTLGQGPEFLTYFQNEAQLEKSRLLSDRFSAERPKGSFSTLEIQRTEQGDSAMYLCASSSGLADSSYEQYFGPGTRLTVT.

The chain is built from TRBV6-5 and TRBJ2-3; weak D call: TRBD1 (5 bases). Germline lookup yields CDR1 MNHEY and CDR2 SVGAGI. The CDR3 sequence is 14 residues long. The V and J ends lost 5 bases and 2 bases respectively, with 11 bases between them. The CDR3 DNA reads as TGTGCCAGCAGTACAGGTCAGACCACAGATACGCAGTATTTT. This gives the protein CASSTGQTTDTQYF.

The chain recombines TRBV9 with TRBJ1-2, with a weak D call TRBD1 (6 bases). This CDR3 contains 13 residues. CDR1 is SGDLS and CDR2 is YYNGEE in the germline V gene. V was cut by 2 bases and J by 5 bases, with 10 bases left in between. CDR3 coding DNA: TGTGCCAGCAGCGTCGTAGGGGGTTATGGCTACACCTTC. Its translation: CASSVVGGYGYTF. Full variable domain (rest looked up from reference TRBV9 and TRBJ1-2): DSGVTQTPKHLITATGQRVTLRCSPRSGDLSVYWYQQSLDQGLQFLIQYYNGEERAKGNILERFSAQQFPDLHSELNLSSLELGDSALYFCASSVVGGYGYTFGSGTRLTVV.

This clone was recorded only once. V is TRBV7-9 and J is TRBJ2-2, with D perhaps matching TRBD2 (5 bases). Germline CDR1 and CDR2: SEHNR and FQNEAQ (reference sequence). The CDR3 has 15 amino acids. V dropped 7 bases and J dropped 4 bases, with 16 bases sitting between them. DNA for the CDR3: TGTGCCAGCACCTCCCCTGGCAGCGGCACCGGGGAGCTGTTTTTT. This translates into CASTSPGSGTGELFF. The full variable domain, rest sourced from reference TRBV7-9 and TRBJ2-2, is DTGVSQNPRHKITKRGQNVTFRCDPISEHNRLYWYRQTLGQGPEFLTYFQNEAQLEKSRLLSDRFSAERPKGSFSTLEIQRTEQGDSAMYLCASTSPGSGTGELFFGEGSRLTVL.

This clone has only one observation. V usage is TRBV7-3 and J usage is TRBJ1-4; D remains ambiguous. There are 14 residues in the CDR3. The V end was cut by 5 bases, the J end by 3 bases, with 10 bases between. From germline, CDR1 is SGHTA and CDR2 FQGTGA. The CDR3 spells CASSEGGPNEKLFF. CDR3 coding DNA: TGTGCCAGCAGCGAGGGTGGACCTAATGAAAAACTGTTTTTT.

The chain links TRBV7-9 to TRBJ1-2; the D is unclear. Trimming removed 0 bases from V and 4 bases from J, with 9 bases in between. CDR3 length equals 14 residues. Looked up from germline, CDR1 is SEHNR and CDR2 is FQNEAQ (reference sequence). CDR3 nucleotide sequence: TGTGCCAGCAGCTTAGCGGAGGCAGGCTATGGCTACACCTTC. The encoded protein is CASSLAEAGYGYTF.

CDR3 loop: CAWSPGHPGGGEQFF. CDR3 bases: TGTGCCTGGAGCCCGGGACACCCCGGGGGGGGTGAGCAGTTCTTC. The V call is TRBV30, the J call TRBJ2-1; TRBD2 matches 8 bases. This CDR3 contains 15 residues. V trimming: 3 bases; J trimming: 9 bases; junction bases outside the gene matches: 13. Germline CDR1 and CDR2: GTSNPN and SVGIG (reference sequence).

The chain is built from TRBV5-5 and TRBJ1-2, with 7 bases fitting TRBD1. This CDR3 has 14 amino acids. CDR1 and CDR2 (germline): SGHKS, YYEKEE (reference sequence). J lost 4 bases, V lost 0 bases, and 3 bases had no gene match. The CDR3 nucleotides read TGTGCCAGCAGCTTGGGGGACAGAGCCTATGGCTACACCTTC. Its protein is CASSLGDRAYGYTF.

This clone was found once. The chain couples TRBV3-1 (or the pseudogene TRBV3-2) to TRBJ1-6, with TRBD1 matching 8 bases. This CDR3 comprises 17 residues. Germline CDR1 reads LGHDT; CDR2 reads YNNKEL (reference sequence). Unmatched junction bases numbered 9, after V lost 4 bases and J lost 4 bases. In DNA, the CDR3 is TGTGCCAGCAGCCCCTATCGACAGGGGAATTATAATTCACCCCTCCACTTT. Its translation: CASSPYRQGNYNSPLHF.

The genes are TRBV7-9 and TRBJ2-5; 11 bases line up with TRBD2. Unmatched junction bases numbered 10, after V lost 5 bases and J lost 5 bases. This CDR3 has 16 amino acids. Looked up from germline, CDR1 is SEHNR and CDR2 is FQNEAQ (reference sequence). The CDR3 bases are TGTGCCAGCAGCCCCAATAGCGGGAGGGCCGGGGAGACCCAGTACTTC. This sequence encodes CASSPNSGRAGETQYF.

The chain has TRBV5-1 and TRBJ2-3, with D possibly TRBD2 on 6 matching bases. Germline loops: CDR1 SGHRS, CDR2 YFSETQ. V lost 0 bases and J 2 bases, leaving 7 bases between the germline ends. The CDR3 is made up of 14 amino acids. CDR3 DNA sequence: TGCGCCAGCAGCTTGGAGGACTACACAGATACGCAGTATTTT. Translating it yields CASSLEDYTDTQYF.

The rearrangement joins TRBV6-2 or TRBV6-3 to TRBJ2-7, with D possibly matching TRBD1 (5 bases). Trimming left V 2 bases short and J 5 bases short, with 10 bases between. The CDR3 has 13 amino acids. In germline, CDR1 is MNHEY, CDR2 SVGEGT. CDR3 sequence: CASSYRQGHEQYF. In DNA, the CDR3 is TGTGCCAGCAGTTACCGCCAGGGTCACGAGCAGTACTTC.

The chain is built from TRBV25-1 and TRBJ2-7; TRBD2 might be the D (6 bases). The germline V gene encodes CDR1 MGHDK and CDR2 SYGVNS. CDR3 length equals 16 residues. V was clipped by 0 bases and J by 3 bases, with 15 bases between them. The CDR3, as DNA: TGTGCCAGCAGTGAATATTTTCCCAGGGAGGACTACGAGCAGTACTTC. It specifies CASSEYFPREDYEQYF.

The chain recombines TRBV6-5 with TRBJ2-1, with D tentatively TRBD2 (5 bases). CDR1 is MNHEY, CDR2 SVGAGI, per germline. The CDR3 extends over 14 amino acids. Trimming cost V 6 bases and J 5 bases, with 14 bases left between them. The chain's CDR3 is CASSPPRTHNEQFF. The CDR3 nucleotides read TGTGCCAGCAGCCCACCCAGGACTCACAATGAGCAGTTCTTC.

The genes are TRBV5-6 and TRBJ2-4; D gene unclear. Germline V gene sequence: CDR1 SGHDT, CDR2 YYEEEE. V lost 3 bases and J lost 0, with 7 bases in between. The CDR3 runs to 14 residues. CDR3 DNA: TGTGCCAGCAGCTCACAGATAGCCAAAAACATTCAGTACTTC. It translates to CASSSQIAKNIQYF.

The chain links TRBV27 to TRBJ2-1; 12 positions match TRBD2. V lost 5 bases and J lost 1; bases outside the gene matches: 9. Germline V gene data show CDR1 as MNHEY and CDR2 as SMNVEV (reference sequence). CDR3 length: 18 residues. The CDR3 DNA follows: TGTGCCAGCAGTCGGCTAGCGGGAGGGCCCCCTTCCTACAATGAGCAGTTCTTC. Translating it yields CASSRLAGGPPSYNEQFF.

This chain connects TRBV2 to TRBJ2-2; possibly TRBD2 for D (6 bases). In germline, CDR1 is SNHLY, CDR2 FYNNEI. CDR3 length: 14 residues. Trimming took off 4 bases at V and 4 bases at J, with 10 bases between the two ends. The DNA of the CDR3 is TGTGCCAGCAGTGCGGGAGTTGGCACCGGGGAGCTGTTTTTT. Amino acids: CASSAGVGTGELFF. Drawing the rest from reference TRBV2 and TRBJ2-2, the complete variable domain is EPEVTQTPSHQVTQMGQEVILRCVPISNHLYFYWYRQILGQKVEFLVSFYNNEISEKSEIFDDQFSVERPDGSNFTLKIRSTKLEDSAMYFCASSAGVGTGELFFGEGSRLTVL.

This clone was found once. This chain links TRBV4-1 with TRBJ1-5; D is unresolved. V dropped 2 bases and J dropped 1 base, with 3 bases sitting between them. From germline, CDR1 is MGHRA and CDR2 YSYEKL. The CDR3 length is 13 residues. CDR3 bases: TGCGCCAGCAGCCAAACAAGCAATCAGCCCCAGCATTTT. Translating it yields CASSQTSNQPQHF.

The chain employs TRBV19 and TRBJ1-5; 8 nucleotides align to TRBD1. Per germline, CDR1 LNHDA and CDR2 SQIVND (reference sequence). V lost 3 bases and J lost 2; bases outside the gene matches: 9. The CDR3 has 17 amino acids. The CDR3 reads CASSIRWRGQGNQPQHF. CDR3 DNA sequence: TGTGCCAGTAGTATCAGATGGAGGGGACAGGGCAATCAGCCCCAGCATTTT.

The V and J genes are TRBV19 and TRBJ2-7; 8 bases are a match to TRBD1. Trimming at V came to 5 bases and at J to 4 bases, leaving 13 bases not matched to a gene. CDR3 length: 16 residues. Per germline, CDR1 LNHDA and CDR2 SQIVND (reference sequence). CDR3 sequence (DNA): TGTGCCAGTAGTCCGGACAGGGATCTCCTTCTGTACGAGCAGTACTTC. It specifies CASSPDRDLLLYEQYF.

The CDR3 sequence: CASSDRTVRDTQYF. The DNA of the CDR3 is TGTGCCAGCAGTGATAGGACAGTTAGGGATACGCAGTATTTT. This rearrangement joins TRBV2 to TRBJ2-3, with D maybe TRBD1 (6 bases). This CDR3 region has 14 residues. V was pared by 3 bases and J by 6 bases, with 13 bases between. Germline assignment: CDR1 SNHLY and CDR2 FYNNEI.

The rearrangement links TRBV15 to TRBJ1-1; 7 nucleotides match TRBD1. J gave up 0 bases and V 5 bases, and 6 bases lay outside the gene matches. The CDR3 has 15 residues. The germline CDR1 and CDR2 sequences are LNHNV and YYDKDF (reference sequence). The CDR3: CATSFPGQLNTEAFF. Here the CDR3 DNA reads TGTGCCACCAGCTTTCCGGGACAGCTGAACACTGAAGCTTTCTTT.

Written as DNA, the CDR3 is TGTGCCAGCGGACTAGCGGGAGTTCCGGAGCAGTACTTC. Amino acids: CASGLAGVPEQYF. The J gene is TRBJ2-7, the V gene TRBV14; 13 bases agree with TRBD2. Trimming removed 8 bases from V and 7 bases from J; junction bases left unmatched: 5. This CDR3 contains 13 residues. CDR1 is SGHDN and CDR2 is FVKESK in the germline V gene.

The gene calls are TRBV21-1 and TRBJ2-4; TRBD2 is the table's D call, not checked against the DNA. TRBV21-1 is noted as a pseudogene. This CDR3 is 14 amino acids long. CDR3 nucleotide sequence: TGTGCTGAGGGATTGGTCAGGGCCAAAAACATTCAGTACTTC. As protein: CAEGLVRAKNIQYF.

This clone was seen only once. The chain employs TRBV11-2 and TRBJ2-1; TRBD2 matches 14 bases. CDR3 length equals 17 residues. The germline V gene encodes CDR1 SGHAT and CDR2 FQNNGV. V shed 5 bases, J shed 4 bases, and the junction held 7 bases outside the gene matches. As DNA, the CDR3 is TGTGCCAGCAGCACCCGACTAGCGGGAGGGCAGTACAATGAGCAGTTCTTC. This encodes CASSTRLAGGQYNEQFF. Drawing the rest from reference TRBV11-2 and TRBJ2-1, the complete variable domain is EAGVAQSPRYKIIEKRQSVAFWCNPISGHATLYWYQQILGQGPKLLIQFQNNGVVDDSQLPKDRFSAERLKGVDSTLKIQPAKLEDSAVYLCASSTRLAGGQYNEQFFGPGTRLTVL.